One T cell receptor beta chain is described in this entry. This sample was taken from a study of cytomegalovirus exposure and HLA in healthy donors. Primers: 60 Vbeta forward and 13 Jbeta reverse. The data were produced by immunoSEQ multiplex PCR, yet TCRdb's version contains in-frame clones alone and is incomplete. The data contain 140,000 to 150,000 clones, 60% to 85% of them seen just once; the ten biggest clones take up about 13%. Germline assignment: CDR1 LNHNV and CDR2 YYDKDF (reference sequence). The CDR3 spans 15 residues. The V end was cut by 0 bases, the J end by 4 bases, with 11 bases between.

This chain connects TRBV15 to TRBJ2-3; D is perhaps TRBD2 (5 bases). The sequenced material came from PBMCs. The sequence came from a man aged 35 to 55 in good health and CMV-seropositive. Here the CDR3 reads CATSRESLASDTQYF. The CDR3 nucleotides are TGTGCCACCAGCAGAGAATCGCTAGCCTCAGATACGCAGTATTTT.